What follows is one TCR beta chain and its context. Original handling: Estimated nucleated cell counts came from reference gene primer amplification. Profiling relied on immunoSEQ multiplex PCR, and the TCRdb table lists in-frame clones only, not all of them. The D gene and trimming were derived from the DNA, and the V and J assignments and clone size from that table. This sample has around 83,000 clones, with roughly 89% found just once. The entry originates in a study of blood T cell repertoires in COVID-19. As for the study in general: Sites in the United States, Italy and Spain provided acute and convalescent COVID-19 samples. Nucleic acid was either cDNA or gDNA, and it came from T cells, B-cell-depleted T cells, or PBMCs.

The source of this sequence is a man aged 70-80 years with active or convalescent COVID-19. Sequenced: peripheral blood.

CDR3 sequence reads: CASSVQDSSNTEAFF. DNA for the CDR3: TGTGCCAGCAGCGTCCAGGACAGTTCGAACACTGAAGCTTTCTTT. The J gene is TRBJ1-1, the V gene TRBV9; TRBD1 might be the D (6 bases). This CDR3 spans 15 amino acids. Trimming cost V 2 bases and J 1 base, with 12 bases left between them. Germline V gene sequence: CDR1 SGDLS, CDR2 YYNGEE.